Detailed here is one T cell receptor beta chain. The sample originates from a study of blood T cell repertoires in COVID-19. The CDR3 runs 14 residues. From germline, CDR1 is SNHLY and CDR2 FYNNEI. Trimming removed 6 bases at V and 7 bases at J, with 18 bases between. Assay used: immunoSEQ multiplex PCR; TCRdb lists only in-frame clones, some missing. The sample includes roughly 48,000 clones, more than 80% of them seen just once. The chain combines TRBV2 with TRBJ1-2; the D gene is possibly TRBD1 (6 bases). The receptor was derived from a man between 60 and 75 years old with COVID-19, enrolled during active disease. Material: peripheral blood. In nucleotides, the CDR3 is TGTGCCAGCAGCAACAATGGAAGGGGGGGTGGCTACACCTTC. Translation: CASSNNGRGGGYTF.